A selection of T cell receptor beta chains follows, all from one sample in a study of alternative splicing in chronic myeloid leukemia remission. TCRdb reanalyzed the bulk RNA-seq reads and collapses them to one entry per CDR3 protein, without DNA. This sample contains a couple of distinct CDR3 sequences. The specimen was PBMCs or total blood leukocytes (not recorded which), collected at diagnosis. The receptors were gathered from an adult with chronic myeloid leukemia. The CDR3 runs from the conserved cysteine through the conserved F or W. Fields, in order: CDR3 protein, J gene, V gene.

CDR3: CASTGVYGYTF
J: TRBJ1-2
V: TRBV12-3/TRBV12-4

CDR3: CSVESVNEQFF
J: TRBJ2-1
V: TRBV29-1